Listed below are T cell receptor beta chains from one sample, sequenced in a study of T cells after yellow fever vaccination. TCRdb itself ran the 5' RACE reads through MiXCR, one entry per CDR3 protein. The data hold 500,000 to 550,000 distinct CDR3 sequences, with 21% observed a single time. The material sequenced was PBMCs, taken about 21 days after the first yellow fever vaccination. All receptors derive from a man aged 18 to 29 who received the YFV17D yellow fever vaccine. The CDR3 runs from the conserved cysteine through the conserved F or W. D genes are given only for firm matches. Part of the rows lack a size; the others show once, few, many or a class for expanded clones.

clone size: few
J gene: TRBJ1-1
D gene: NA
V gene: TRBV29-1
CDR3 protein: CSVRTGSSTEAFF
CDR3 DNA: TGCAGCGTTCGAACAGGGTCATCCACTGAAGCTTTCTTT

clone size: few
J gene: TRBJ1-4
D gene: NA
V gene: TRBV29-1
CDR3 protein: CSVEEGLAGKLFF
CDR3 DNA: TGCAGCGTTGAGGAGGGGCTAGCCGGAAAACTGTTTTTT

clone size: few
J gene: TRBJ1-1
D gene: NA
V gene: TRBV5-1
CDR3 protein: CASTALQTENTEAFF
CDR3 DNA: TGCGCCAGTACCGCACTTCAAACAGAGAACACTGAAGCTTTCTTT

clone size: few
J gene: TRBJ2-5
D gene: TRBD1
V gene: TRBV23-1
CDR3 protein: CASRDRGPETQYF
CDR3 DNA: TGCGCCAGCCGGGACAGGGGTCCGGAGACCCAGTACTTC

clone size: NA
J gene: TRBJ2-5
D gene: NA
V gene: TRBV28
CDR3 protein: CASSWASLETQYF
CDR3 DNA: TGTGCCAGCAGTTGGGCCAGTCTGGAGACCCAGTACTTC

clone size: few
J gene: TRBJ2-1
D gene: TRBD1
V gene: TRBV3-1
CDR3 protein: CASRRGQGAHEQFF
CDR3 DNA: TGTGCCAGCAGAAGGGGACAGGGGGCTCATGAGCAGTTCTTC

clone size: NA
J gene: TRBJ1-2
D gene: NA
V gene: TRBV4-2
CDR3 protein: CASSQGGPGYTF
CDR3 DNA: TGTGCCAGCAGCCAAGGAGGTCCTGGCTACACCTTC

clone size: NA
J gene: TRBJ1-1
D gene: TRBD1
V gene: TRBV20-1
CDR3 protein: CSAGGRGQGNTEAFF
CDR3 DNA: TGCAGTGCTGGCGGCAGGGGGCAAGGGAACACTGAAGCTTTCTTT

clone size: few
J gene: TRBJ2-5
D gene: NA
V gene: TRBV20-1
CDR3 protein: CSANRDPYQETQYF
CDR3 DNA: TGCAGTGCCAATCGGGACCCTTACCAAGAGACCCAGTACTTC

clone size: NA
J gene: TRBJ1-1
D gene: NA
V gene: TRBV5-4
CDR3 protein: CASSFGLGNTEAFF
CDR3 DNA: TGTGCCAGCAGCTTCGGACTGGGAAACACTGAAGCTTTCTTT

clone size: NA
J gene: TRBJ1-1
D gene: NA
V gene: TRBV9
CDR3 protein: CASSVVAGKSTEAFF
CDR3 DNA: TGTGCCAGCAGCGTAGTGGCCGGAAAGAGCACTGAAGCTTTCTTT

clone size: NA
J gene: TRBJ2-2
D gene: NA
V gene: TRBV5-4
CDR3 protein: CASSSWTVNTGELFF
CDR3 DNA: TGTGCCAGCAGCTCCTGGACTGTGAACACCGGGGAGCTGTTTTTT

clone size: NA
J gene: TRBJ1-1
D gene: NA
V gene: TRBV28
CDR3 protein: CASSLTGQNTEAFF
CDR3 DNA: TGTGCCAGCAGTTTAACGGGACAGAACACTGAAGCTTTCTTT

clone size: few
J gene: TRBJ1-5
D gene: TRBD1
V gene: TRBV6-2/TRBV6-3
CDR3 protein: CASKGASQPQHF
CDR3 DNA: TGTGCCAGCAAGGGGGCGAGTCAGCCCCAGCATTTT

clone size: few
J gene: TRBJ1-2
D gene: NA
V gene: TRBV19
CDR3 protein: CASSAEIYGYGYTF
CDR3 DNA: TGTGCCAGTAGCGCTGAGATATACGGATATGGCTACACCTTC

clone size: few
J gene: TRBJ2-5
D gene: NA
V gene: TRBV7-2
CDR3 protein: CASSLWVGETQYF
CDR3 DNA: TGTGCCAGCAGCTTATGGGTAGGAGAGACCCAGTACTTC

clone size: NA
J gene: TRBJ2-3
D gene: NA
V gene: TRBV5-1
CDR3 protein: CASSLGLIQTTDTQYF
CDR3 DNA: TGCGCCAGCAGCTTGGGCCTAATCCAAACCACAGATACGCAGTATTTT

clone size: NA
J gene: TRBJ1-1
D gene: NA
V gene: TRBV12-3/TRBV12-4
CDR3 protein: CASSFRFTEAFF
CDR3 DNA: TGTGCCAGCAGTTTCCGGTTCACTGAAGCTTTCTTT

clone size: NA
J gene: TRBJ1-1
D gene: NA
V gene: TRBV9
CDR3 protein: CASSVATGGEQDTEAFF
CDR3 DNA: TGTGCCAGCAGCGTAGCTACGGGGGGGGAACAGGACACTGAAGCTTTCTTT

clone size: NA
J gene: TRBJ1-6
D gene: TRBD1
V gene: TRBV12-3/TRBV12-4
CDR3 protein: CASRGGGDISPLHF
CDR3 DNA: TGTGCCAGCAGAGGGGGCGGCGATATTTCACCCCTCCACTTT

clone size: NA
J gene: TRBJ2-2
D gene: NA
V gene: TRBV4-1
CDR3 protein: CASSQDGGAYTGELFF
CDR3 DNA: TGCGCCAGCAGCCAAGATGGCGGGGCGTACACCGGGGAGCTGTTTTTT

clone size: NA
J gene: TRBJ2-3
D gene: TRBD1
V gene: TRBV9
CDR3 protein: CASSVGTGGLDTQYF
CDR3 DNA: TGTGCCAGCAGCGTAGGGACAGGGGGCTTAGATACGCAGTATTTT

clone size: NA
J gene: TRBJ2-2
D gene: NA
V gene: TRBV9
CDR3 protein: CASRRGGTENTGELFF
CDR3 DNA: TGTGCCAGCAGACGAGGCGGGACGGAGAACACCGGGGAGCTGTTTTTT

clone size: few
J gene: TRBJ2-7
D gene: TRBD2
V gene: TRBV7-2
CDR3 protein: CASSSGLGHYYEQYF
CDR3 DNA: TGTGCCAGCAGCTCGGGACTAGGTCACTACTACGAGCAGTACTTC

clone size: few
J gene: TRBJ2-1
D gene: TRBD2
V gene: TRBV19
CDR3 protein: CASSIGEGVVAGINGNEQFF
CDR3 DNA: TGTGCCAGTAGTATAGGCGAGGGGGTGGTAGCGGGAATTAACGGCAATGAGCAGTTCTTC

clone size: NA
J gene: TRBJ1-3
D gene: TRBD1
V gene: TRBV9
CDR3 protein: CASSAGQVLDTIYF
CDR3 DNA: TGTGCCAGCAGCGCGGGACAGGTACTGGACACCATATATTTT

clone size: few
J gene: TRBJ2-1
D gene: NA
V gene: TRBV29-1
CDR3 protein: CSVNGFRASSYNEQFF
CDR3 DNA: TGCAGCGTTAACGGCTTCAGGGCGAGCTCCTACAATGAGCAGTTCTTC

clone size: NA
J gene: TRBJ2-7
D gene: TRBD1
V gene: TRBV19
CDR3 protein: CASSLYPSTGYAYEQYF
CDR3 DNA: TGTGCCAGTAGTCTCTACCCCTCGACAGGGTACGCCTACGAGCAGTACTTC

clone size: NA
J gene: TRBJ2-5
D gene: NA
V gene: TRBV5-1
CDR3 protein: CASSERGVATQYF
CDR3 DNA: TGCGCCAGCAGCGAAAGGGGGGTCGCGACCCAGTACTTC

clone size: few
J gene: TRBJ2-2
D gene: TRBD2
V gene: TRBV7-2
CDR3 protein: CASSLLAGVNTGELFF
CDR3 DNA: TGTGCCAGCAGCTTACTAGCGGGTGTGAACACCGGGGAGCTGTTTTTT

clone size: NA
J gene: TRBJ1-2
D gene: NA
V gene: TRBV12-3/TRBV12-4
CDR3 protein: CASSLGILNYDYTF
CDR3 DNA: TGTGCCAGCAGCTTGGGGATCCTGAACTATGACTACACCTTC

clone size: NA
J gene: TRBJ1-5
D gene: TRBD1
V gene: TRBV12-3/TRBV12-4
CDR3 protein: CASSLEGANQPQHF
CDR3 DNA: TGTGCCAGCAGTTTAGAGGGGGCCAATCAGCCCCAGCATTTT

clone size: few
J gene: TRBJ1-1
D gene: NA
V gene: TRBV21-1
CDR3 protein: CASSNITGGSMNTEAFF
CDR3 DNA: TGTGCCAGCAGTAACATCACAGGGGGATCAATGAACACTGAAGCTTTCTTT

clone size: NA
J gene: TRBJ2-3
D gene: TRBD2
V gene: TRBV12-3/TRBV12-4
CDR3 protein: CASSLMASGVSTDTQYF
CDR3 DNA: TGTGCCAGCAGTTTAATGGCTAGCGGGGTGAGCACAGATACGCAGTATTTT

clone size: NA
J gene: TRBJ1-5
D gene: TRBD1
V gene: TRBV24-1
CDR3 protein: CATRTQGARNQPQHF
CDR3 DNA: TGTGCCACCAGAACACAGGGGGCTCGCAATCAGCCCCAGCATTTT

clone size: few
J gene: TRBJ2-5
D gene: NA
V gene: TRBV5-1
CDR3 protein: CASKNAGETQYF
CDR3 DNA: TGCGCCAGCAAAAATGCGGGGGAGACCCAGTACTTC

clone size: NA
J gene: TRBJ2-2
D gene: TRBD2
V gene: TRBV9
CDR3 protein: CASSAHKSRLAGGPSGELFF
CDR3 DNA: TGTGCCAGCAGCGCCCATAAATCAAGACTAGCGGGGGGGCCTTCTGGGGAGCTGTTTTTT

clone size: NA
J gene: TRBJ2-3
D gene: TRBD2
V gene: TRBV12-3/TRBV12-4
CDR3 protein: CASSSRLAGGVTDTQYF
CDR3 DNA: TGTGCCAGCAGTTCTAGACTAGCGGGGGGAGTCACAGATACGCAGTATTTT

clone size: few
J gene: TRBJ2-1
D gene: NA
V gene: TRBV6-5
CDR3 protein: CASSYSTSYNEQFF
CDR3 DNA: TGTGCCAGCAGTTACTCGACTTCCTACAATGAGCAGTTCTTC

clone size: many
J gene: TRBJ1-4
D gene: NA
V gene: TRBV20-1
CDR3 protein: CSAREGLYEKLFF
CDR3 DNA: TGCAGTGCTAGAGAGGGTTTATATGAAAAACTGTTTTTT

clone size: NA
J gene: TRBJ1-1
D gene: TRBD1
V gene: TRBV10-3
CDR3 protein: CAIRATDRVAFF
CDR3 DNA: TGTGCCATCAGGGCAACCGACAGGGTCGCTTTCTTT

clone size: few
J gene: TRBJ2-1
D gene: TRBD2
V gene: TRBV5-4
CDR3 protein: CASSQGLAEREQFF
CDR3 DNA: TGTGCCAGCAGCCAGGGACTAGCGGAGCGCGAGCAGTTCTTC

clone size: few
J gene: TRBJ2-3
D gene: NA
V gene: TRBV12-3/TRBV12-4
CDR3 protein: CASSLRQSSTDTQYF
CDR3 DNA: TGTGCCAGCAGCCTCCGACAGTCAAGCACAGATACGCAGTATTTT

clone size: NA
J gene: TRBJ2-3
D gene: NA
V gene: TRBV4-3
CDR3 protein: CASSQDGTGWNTDTQYF
CDR3 DNA: TGCGCCAGCAGCCAAGATGGCACAGGGTGGAACACAGATACGCAGTATTTT

clone size: few
J gene: TRBJ2-4
D gene: NA
V gene: TRBV28
CDR3 protein: CASSFYSNIQYF
CDR3 DNA: TGTGCCAGCAGTTTTTACAGTAACATTCAGTACTTC

clone size: NA
J gene: TRBJ2-1
D gene: TRBD1
V gene: TRBV5-1
CDR3 protein: CASSLAPSGQGSYNEQFF
CDR3 DNA: TGCGCCAGCAGCTTGGCTCCTTCGGGACAGGGATCCTACAATGAGCAGTTCTTC